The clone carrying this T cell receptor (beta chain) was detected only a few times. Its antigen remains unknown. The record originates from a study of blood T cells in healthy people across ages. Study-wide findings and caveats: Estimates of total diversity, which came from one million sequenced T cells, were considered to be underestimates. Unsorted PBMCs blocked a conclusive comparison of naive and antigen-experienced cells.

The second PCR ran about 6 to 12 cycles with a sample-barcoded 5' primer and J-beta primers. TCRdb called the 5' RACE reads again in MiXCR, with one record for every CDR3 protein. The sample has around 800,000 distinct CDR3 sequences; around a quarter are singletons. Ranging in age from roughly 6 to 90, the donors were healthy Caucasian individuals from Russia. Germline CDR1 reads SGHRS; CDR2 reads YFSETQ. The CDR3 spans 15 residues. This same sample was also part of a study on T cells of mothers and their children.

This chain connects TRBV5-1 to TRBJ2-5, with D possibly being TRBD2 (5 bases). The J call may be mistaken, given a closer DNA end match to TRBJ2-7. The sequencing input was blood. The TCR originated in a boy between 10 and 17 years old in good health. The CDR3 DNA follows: TGCGCCAGCAGCTTGGCCCCCGGGGAGCTCAACGAGCAGTACTTC. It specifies CASSLAPGELNEQYF.